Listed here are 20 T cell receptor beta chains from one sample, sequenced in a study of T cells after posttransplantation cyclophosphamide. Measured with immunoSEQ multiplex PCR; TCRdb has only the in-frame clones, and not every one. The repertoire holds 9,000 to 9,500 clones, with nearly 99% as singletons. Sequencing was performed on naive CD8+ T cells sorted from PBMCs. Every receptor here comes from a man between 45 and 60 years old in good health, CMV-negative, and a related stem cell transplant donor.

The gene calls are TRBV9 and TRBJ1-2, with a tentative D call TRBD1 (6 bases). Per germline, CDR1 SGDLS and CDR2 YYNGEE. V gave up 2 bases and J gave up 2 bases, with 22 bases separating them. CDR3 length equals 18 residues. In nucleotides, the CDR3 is TGTGCCAGCAGCGTTGCCTCATCCAGGGGATCGAAAAACTATGGCTACACCTTC. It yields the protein CASSVASSRGSKNYGYTF.

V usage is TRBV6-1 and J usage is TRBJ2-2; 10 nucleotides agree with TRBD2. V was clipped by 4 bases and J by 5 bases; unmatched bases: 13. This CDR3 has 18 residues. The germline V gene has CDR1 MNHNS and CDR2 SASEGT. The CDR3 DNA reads TGTGCCAGCAGTGCGGTTGGCGAGCGGGGGGGCCGAACCGGGGAGCTGTTTTTT. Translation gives CASSAVGERGGRTGELFF.

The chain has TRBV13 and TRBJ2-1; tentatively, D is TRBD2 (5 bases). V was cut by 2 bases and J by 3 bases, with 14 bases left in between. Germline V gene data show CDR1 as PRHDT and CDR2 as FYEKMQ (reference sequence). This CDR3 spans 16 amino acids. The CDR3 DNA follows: TGTGCCAGCAGCTTAATTTCGGAGGCTAGCTACAATGAGCAGTTCTTC. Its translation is CASSLISEASYNEQFF. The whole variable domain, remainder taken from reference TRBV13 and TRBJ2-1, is AAGVIQSPRHLIKEKRETATLKCYPIPRHDTVYWYQQGPGQDPQFLISFYEKMQSDKGSIPDRFSAQQFSDYHSELNMSSLELGDSALYFCASSLISEASYNEQFFGPGTRLTVL.

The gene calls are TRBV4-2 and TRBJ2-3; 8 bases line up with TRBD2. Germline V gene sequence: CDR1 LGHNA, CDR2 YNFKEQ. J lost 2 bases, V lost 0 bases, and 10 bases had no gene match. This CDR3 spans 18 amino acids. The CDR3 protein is CASSQDMGTSGYTDTQYF. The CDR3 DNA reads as TGTGCCAGCAGCCAAGATATGGGCACTAGCGGATACACAGATACGCAGTATTTT.

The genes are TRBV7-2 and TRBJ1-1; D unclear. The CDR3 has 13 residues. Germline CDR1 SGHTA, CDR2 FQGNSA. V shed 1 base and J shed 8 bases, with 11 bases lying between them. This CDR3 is CASSLGAGLEAFF. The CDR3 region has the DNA TGTGCCAGCAGCTTAGGGGCCGGTCTGGAAGCTTTCTTT.

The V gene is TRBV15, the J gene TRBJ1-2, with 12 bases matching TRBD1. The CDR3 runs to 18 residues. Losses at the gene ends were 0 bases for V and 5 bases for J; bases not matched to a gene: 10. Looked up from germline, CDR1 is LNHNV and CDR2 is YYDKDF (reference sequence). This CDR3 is CATSRDRGTGGLGYGYTF. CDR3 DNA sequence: TGTGCCACCAGCAGAGATAGAGGGACAGGGGGCCTTGGTTATGGCTACACCTTC.

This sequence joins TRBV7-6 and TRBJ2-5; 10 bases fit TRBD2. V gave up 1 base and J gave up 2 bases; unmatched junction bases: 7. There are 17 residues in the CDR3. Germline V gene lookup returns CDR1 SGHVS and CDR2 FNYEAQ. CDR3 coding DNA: TGTGCCAGCAGCTTAGGAGTCAGCGGGGGGGAACAAGAGACCCAGTACTTC. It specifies CASSLGVSGGEQETQYF.

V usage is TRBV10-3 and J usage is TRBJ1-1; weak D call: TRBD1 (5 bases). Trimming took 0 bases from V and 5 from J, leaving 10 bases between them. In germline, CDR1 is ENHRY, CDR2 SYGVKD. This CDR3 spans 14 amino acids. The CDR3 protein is CAISESGEGTEAFF. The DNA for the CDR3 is TGTGCCATCAGTGAGTCAGGGGAGGGGACTGAAGCTTTCTTT.

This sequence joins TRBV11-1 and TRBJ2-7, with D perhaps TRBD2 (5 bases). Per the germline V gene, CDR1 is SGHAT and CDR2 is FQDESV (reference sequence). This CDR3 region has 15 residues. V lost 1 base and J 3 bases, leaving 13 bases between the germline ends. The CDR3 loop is CASSLGWAGSYEQYF. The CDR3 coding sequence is TGTGCCAGCAGCTTAGGGTGGGCGGGCAGCTACGAGCAGTACTTC.

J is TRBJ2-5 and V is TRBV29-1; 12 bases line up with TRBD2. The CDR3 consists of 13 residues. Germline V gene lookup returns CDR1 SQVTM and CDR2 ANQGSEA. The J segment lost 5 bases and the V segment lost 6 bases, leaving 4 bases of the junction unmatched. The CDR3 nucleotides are TGCAGCGTGACTAGCGGGAGCCTGGAGACCCAGTACTTC. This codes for CSVTSGSLETQYF.

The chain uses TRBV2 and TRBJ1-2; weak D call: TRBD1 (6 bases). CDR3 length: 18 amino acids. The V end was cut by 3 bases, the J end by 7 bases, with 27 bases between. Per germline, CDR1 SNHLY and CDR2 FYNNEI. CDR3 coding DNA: TGTGCCAGCAGTGACCCAAAACCCGGGGGGCAGCTCTTGTCTGGCTACACCTTC. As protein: CASSDPKPGGQLLSGYTF.

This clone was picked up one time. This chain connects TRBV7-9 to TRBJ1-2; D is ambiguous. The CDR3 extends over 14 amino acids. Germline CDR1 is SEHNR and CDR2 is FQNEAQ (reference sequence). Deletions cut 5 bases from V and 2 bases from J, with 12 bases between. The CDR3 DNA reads TGTGCCAGCAGCGGCGGACGACTAAACTATGGCTACACCTTC. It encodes CASSGGRLNYGYTF.

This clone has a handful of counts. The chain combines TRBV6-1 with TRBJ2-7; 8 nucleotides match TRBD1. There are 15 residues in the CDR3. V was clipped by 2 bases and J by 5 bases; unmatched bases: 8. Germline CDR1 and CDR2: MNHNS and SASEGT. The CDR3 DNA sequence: TGTGCCAGCAGTGAATTCAGGACAGGGACTGACGAGCAGTACTTC. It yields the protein CASSEFRTGTDEQYF.

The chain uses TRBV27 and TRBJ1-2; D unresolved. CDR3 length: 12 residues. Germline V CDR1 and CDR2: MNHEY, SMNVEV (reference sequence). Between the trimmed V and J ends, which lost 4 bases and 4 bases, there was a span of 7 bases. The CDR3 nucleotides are TGTGCCAGCAGTTCCGGGATCTATGGCTACACCTTC. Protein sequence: CASSSGIYGYTF.

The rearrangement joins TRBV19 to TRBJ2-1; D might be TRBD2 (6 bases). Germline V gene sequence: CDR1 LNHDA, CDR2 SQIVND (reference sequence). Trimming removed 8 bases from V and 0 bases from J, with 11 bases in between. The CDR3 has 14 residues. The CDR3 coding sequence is TGTGCCAGTCTTAGCGGAAGCTCCTACAATGAGCAGTTCTTC. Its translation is CASLSGSSYNEQFF.

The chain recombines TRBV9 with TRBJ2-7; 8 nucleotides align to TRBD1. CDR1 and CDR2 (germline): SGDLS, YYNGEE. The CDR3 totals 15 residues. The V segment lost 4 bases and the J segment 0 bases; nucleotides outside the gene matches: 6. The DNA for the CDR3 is TGTGCCAGCAGCCCGAGGACAGGGAGCTCCTACGAGCAGTACTTC. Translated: CASSPRTGSSYEQYF.

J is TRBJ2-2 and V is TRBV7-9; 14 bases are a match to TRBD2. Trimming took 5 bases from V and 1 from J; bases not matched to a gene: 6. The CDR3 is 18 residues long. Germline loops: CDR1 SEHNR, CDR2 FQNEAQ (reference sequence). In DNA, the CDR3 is TGTGCCAGCAGCGAGACTAGCGGGGGGGCTCGGAACACCGGGGAGCTGTTTTTT. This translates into CASSETSGGARNTGELFF. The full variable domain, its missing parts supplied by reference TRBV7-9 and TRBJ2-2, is DTGVSQNPRHKITKRGQNVTFRCDPISEHNRLYWYRQTLGQGPEFLTYFQNEAQLEKSRLLSDRFSAERPKGSFSTLEIQRTEQGDSAMYLCASSETSGGARNTGELFFGEGSRLTVL.

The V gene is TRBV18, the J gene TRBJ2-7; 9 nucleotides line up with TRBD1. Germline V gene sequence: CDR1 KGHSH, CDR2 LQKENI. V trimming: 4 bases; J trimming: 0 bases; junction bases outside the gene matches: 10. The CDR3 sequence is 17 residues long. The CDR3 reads CASSRSRDRDLSYEQYF. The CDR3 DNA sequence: TGTGCCAGCTCACGAAGCCGGGACAGGGACCTCTCCTACGAGCAGTACTTC.

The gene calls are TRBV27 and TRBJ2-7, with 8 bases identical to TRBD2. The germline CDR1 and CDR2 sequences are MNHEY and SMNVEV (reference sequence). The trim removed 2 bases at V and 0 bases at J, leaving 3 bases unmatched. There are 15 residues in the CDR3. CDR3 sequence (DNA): TGTGCCAGCAGTTTAGCGGGAGGCCCCTCCTACGAGCAGTACTTC. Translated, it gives CASSLAGGPSYEQYF.

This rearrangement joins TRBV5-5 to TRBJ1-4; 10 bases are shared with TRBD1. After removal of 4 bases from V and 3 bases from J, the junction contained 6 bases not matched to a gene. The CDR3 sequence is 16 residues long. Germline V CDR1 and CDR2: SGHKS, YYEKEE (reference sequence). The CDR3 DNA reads TGTGCCAGCAGCGACGACAGGGGGCTTTCTAATGAAAAACTGTTTTTT. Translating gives CASSDDRGLSNEKLFF.